This TCR beta chain stems from a study of blood T cell repertoires in COVID-19. About the research overall: Nucleic acid was either cDNA or gDNA, and it came from T cells, B-cell-depleted T cells, or PBMCs.

Germline V gives CDR1 WSHSY, CDR2 SAAADI. The CDR3 totals 13 residues. The ends were cut back, 2 bases at V and 6 bases at J, with 7 bases in the middle. As processed by the authors: Using reference gene primer amplification, nucleated cell counts were estimated. TCRdb keeps only in-frame clones here, not all; method: immunoSEQ multiplex PCR. Clonal size and the V and J genes are those of that table, whereas D and trimming came from the DNA. The sample has approximately 150,000 clones, approximately 82% seen once; the top ten hold 13%. This receptor was obtained from a man aged 70-80 years who had recovered from COVID-19. The sequenced sample was peripheral blood. The V and J genes are TRBV10-2 and TRBJ1-4; D is uncertain. For the CDR3, the DNA is TGCGCCAGCAGTGAGGGAGGGTATGAAAAACTGTTTTTT. This translates into CASSEGGYEKLFF.